Given below is one T cell receptor beta chain in context. Antigen: not known. This entry comes from a study of cytomegalovirus exposure and HLA in healthy donors. Broader study findings: There was a cluster of highly shared sequence variants that was likely a sequencing artifact. TCR beta sequences numbering under 20,000 were associated with HLA alleles at 0.05 false discovery rate in a later analysis.

Germline V gene data show CDR1 as SGHDT and CDR2 as YYEEEE. V shed 2 bases and J shed 3 bases, with 11 bases lying between them. The CDR3 has 14 residues. The PCR ran on 60 Vbeta and 13 Jbeta primers. Sequencing was performed with immunoSEQ multiplex PCR; in TCRdb, only in-frame clones are kept and a portion is missing. The sample contains around 160,000 clones, roughly 80% of which appear only once. The TCR sequence derives from a human donor in good health. Sequenced: PBMCs. This sequence joins TRBV5-6 and TRBJ1-2; D is uncertain. The DNA for the CDR3 is TGTGCCAGCAGCTTAGCGCCACTAGACTATGGCTACACCTTC. It is translated as CASSLAPLDYGYTF.